This record looks at one TCR beta chain sequence and its context. No infections or other immune events were documented during collection. This entry is derived from a study of identifying expanded T cells in peripheral blood. This table comes from immunoSEQ multiplex PCR, and its TCRdb copy is limited to in-frame clones, with some not included. The profile shows more than 70,000 clones, about 86% of them singletons. This CDR3 region has 16 residues. V was clipped by 1 base and J by 2 bases; unmatched bases: 4. Germline V gene sequence: CDR1 SGHTA, CDR2 FQGNSA. The receptor was isolated from a person aged 18 to 75 in good health. V gene TRBV7-2 combines with J gene TRBJ2-3; 9 bases line up with TRBD1. What was sequenced was blood. CDR3 bases: TGTGCCAGCAGCTTAGGGGGACAGGGCCCCACAGATACGCAGTATTTT. Its translation is CASSLGGQGPTDTQYF. Full variable domain (missing parts from reference TRBV7-2 and TRBJ2-3): GAGVSQSPSNKVTEKGKDVELRCDPISGHTALYWYRQSLGQGLEFLIYFQGNSAPDKSGLPSDRFSAERTGGSVSTLTIQRTQQEDSAVYLCASSLGGQGPTDTQYFGPGTRLTVL.